Following are 12 T cell receptor beta chains from one sample sequenced in a study of monozygotic twins with inflammatory bowel disease. TCRdb re-called the 5' RACE reads; one entry per CDR3 protein, DNA not given. In all, the sample yields about 450,000 distinct CDR3 sequences. Sequenced: blood. Source of these receptors: a human donor with ulcerative colitis or Crohn's disease, or a healthy co-twin of an affected twin (not recorded which).

The J gene is TRBJ2-2, the V gene TRBV5-1. Germline assignment: CDR1 SGHRS and CDR2 YFSETQ. The CDR3 spans 12 residues. The CDR3 is CASSPYNGELFF.

The gene calls are TRBV12-3 or TRBV12-4 and TRBJ1-2; absent DNA, TCRdb's TRBD1 call cannot be checked. The CDR3 is 16 residues long. CDR3 residues: CASSLVSGGFGDGYTF.

The rearrangement uses TRBV6-2 or TRBV6-3 and TRBJ1-1. This CDR3 region has 15 residues. Germline V CDR1 and CDR2: MNHEY, SVGEGT. CDR3 amino acids: CASSYAGATNTEAFF.

The rearrangement uses TRBV5-1 and TRBJ2-7; without DNA, the TCRdb call of TRBD1 cannot be checked. The germline V gene encodes CDR1 SGHRS and CDR2 YFSETQ. The CDR3 extends over 14 amino acids. The CDR3 protein is CASRIGGSRGEQYF.

The chain recombines TRBV10-3 with TRBJ2-2; TCRdb picks TRBD2, but there is no DNA to check that call. CDR3 size: 17 residues. Germline CDR1 reads ENHRY; CDR2 reads SYGVKD. The CDR3 loop reads CAISEPASLGRTGELFF.

The chain couples TRBV28 to TRBJ2-1; TCRdb indicates TRBD1, and absent DNA this call remains unverified. CDR1 MDHEN and CDR2 SYDVKM come from the germline V gene. This CDR3 spans 15 amino acids. CDR3 sequence reads: CASSWGQGRTQFQFF.

This rearrangement joins TRBV20-1 to TRBJ1-3. The CDR3 sequence is 15 residues long. Germline V gene lookup returns CDR1 DFQATT and CDR2 SNEGSKA (reference sequence). The CDR3 sequence is CSASGPSIAGNTIYF.

The chain joins TRBV5-1 to TRBJ2-3; checking the TCRdb D call of TRBD1 is not possible without DNA. CDR3 size: 15 residues. Germline V gene lookup returns CDR1 SGHRS and CDR2 YFSETQ. The CDR3 region is CASSPGQGATDTQYF.

The chain couples TRBV2 to TRBJ2-1. This CDR3 is built from 11 residues. Germline CDR1 reads SNHLY; CDR2 reads FYNNEI. The CDR3: CASSVRGWQFF.

This chain connects TRBV27 to TRBJ2-1; TCRdb designates TRBD2, a call that cannot be tested without DNA. CDR1 MNHEY and CDR2 SMNVEV come from the germline V gene (reference sequence). The CDR3 has 17 amino acids. The CDR3: CASSFQPWTSGNNEQFF.

V gene TRBV20-1 combines with J gene TRBJ2-3; no DNA is available, so the TRBD2 call from TCRdb remains unchecked. The CDR3 has 13 residues. Germline values: CDR1 DFQATT, CDR2 SNEGSKA (reference sequence). CDR3 sequence: CSALGLLADTQYF.

The rearrangement uses TRBV10-3 and TRBJ2-5. There are 11 residues in the CDR3. The germline V gene has CDR1 ENHRY and CDR2 SYGVKD. The chain's CDR3 is CAISEKETQYF.